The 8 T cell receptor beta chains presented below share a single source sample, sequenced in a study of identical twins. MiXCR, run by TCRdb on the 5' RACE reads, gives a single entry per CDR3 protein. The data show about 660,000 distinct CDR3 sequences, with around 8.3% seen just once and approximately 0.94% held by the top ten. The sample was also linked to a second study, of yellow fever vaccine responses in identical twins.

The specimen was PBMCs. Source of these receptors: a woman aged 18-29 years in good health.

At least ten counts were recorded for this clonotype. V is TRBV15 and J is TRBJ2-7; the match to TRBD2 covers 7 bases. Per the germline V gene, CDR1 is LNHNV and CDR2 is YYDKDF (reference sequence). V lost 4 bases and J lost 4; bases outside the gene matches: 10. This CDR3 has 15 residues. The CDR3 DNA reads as TGTGCCACCAGCAACTCCAAGTTGGGACTATACGAGCAGTACTTC. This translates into CATSNSKLGLYEQYF.

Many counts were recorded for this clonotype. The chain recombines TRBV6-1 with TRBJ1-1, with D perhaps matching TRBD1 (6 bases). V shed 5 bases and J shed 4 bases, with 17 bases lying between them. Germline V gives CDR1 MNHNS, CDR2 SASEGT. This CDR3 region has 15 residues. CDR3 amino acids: CASSPGARGPTEAFF. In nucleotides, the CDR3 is TGTGCCAGCAGTCCGGGGGCGCGGGGGCCCACTGAAGCTTTCTTT.

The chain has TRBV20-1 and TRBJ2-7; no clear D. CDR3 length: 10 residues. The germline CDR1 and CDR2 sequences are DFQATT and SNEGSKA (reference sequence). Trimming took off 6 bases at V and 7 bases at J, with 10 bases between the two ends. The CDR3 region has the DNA TGCAGTGCACTCCAGTTTGAGCAGTACTTC. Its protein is CSALQFEQYF.

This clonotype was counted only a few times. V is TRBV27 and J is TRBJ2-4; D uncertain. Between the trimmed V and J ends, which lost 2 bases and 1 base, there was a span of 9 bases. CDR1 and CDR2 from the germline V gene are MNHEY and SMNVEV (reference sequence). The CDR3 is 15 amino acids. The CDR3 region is CASSLITPAKNIQYF. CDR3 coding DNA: TGTGCCAGCAGTTTAATCACCCCGGCCAAAAACATTCAGTACTTC.

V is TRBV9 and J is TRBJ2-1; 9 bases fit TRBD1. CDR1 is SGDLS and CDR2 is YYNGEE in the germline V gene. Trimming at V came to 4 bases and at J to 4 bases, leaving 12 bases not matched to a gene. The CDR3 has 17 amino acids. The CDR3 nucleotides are TGTGCCAGCAGCTTAAGATCCCCGGGACAGGGATACAATGAGCAGTTCTTC. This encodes CASSLRSPGQGYNEQFF.

CDR3 protein: CASSFPGTSGGASLDNEQFF. CDR3 nucleotide sequence: TGTGCCAGCAGTTTCCCTGGGACTAGCGGGGGGGCGAGTCTCGACAATGAGCAGTTCTTC. This sequence joins TRBV28 and TRBJ2-1; TRBD2 matches 16 bases. The CDR3 has 20 amino acids. From germline, CDR1 is MDHEN and CDR2 SYDVKM. The V segment lost 3 bases and the J segment 5 bases; nucleotides outside the gene matches: 13.

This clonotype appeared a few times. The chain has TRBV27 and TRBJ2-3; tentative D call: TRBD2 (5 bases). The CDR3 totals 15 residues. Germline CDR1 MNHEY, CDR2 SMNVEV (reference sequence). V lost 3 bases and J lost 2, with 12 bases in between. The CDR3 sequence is CASSLDSRYTDTQYF. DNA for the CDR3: TGTGCCAGCAGTTTGGACTCTCGGTACACAGATACGCAGTATTTT.

The CDR3 spells CASTSLGGEQFF. CDR3 nucleotide sequence: TGTGCCAGCACTTCGCTAGGTGGTGAGCAGTTCTTC. V and J are TRBV27 and TRBJ2-1, with no clear D. The CDR3 runs 12 residues. Trimming took off 7 bases at V and 9 bases at J, with 13 bases between the two ends. Germline loops: CDR1 MNHEY, CDR2 SMNVEV (reference sequence).